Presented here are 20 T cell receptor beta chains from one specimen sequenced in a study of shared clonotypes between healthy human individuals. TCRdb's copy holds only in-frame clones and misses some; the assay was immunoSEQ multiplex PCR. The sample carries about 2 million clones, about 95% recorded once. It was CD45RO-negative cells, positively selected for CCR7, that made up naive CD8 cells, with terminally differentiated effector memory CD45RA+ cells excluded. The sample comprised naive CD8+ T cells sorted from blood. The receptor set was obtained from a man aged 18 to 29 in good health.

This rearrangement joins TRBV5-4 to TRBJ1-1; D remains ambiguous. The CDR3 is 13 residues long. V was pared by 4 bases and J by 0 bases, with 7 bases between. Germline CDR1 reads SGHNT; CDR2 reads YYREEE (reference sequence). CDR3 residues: CASSNGVNTEAFF. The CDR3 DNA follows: TGTGCCAGCAGCAACGGAGTGAACACTGAAGCTTTCTTT.

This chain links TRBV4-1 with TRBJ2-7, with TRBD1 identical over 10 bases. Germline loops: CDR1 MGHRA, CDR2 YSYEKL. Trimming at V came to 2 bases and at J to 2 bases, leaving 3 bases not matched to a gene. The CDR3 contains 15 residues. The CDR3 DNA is TGCGCCAGCAGCCAACGGGACAGGGGCGCCTACGAGCAGTACTTC. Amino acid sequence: CASSQRDRGAYEQYF.

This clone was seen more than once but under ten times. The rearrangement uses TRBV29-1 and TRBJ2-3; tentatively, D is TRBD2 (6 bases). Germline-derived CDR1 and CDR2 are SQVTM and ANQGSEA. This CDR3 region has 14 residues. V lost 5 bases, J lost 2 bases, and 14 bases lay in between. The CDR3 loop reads CSVSLGGNTDTQYF. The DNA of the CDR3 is TGCAGCGTTTCCTTGGGCGGGAACACAGATACGCAGTATTTT.

CDR3 sequence (DNA): TGTGCCATTACGGACCGTATGAACACTGAAGCTTTCTTT. Its protein is CAITDRMNTEAFF. This chain joins TRBV6-6 and TRBJ1-1; D is undetermined. Germline V gives CDR1 MNHNY, CDR2 SVGAGI (reference sequence). There are 13 residues in the CDR3. Trimming took off 10 bases at V and 0 bases at J, with 12 bases between the two ends.

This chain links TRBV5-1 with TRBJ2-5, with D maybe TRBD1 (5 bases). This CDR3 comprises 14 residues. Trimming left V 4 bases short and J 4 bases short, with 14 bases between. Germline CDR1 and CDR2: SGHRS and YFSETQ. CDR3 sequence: CASSLPRAPETQYF. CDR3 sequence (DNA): TGCGCCAGCAGCCTCCCCAGGGCCCCAGAGACCCAGTACTTC.

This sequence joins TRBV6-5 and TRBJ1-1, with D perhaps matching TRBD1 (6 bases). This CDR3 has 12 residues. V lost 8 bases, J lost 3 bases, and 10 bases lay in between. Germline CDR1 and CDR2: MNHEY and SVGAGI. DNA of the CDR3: TGTGCCAGCGCGGACAGCCACACTGAAGCTTTCTTT. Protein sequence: CASADSHTEAFF.

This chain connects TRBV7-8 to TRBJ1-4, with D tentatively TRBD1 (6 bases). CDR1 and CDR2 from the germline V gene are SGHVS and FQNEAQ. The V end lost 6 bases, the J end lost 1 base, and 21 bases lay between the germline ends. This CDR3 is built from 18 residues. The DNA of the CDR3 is TGTGCCAGCAGTTTCGATACCAAAGGGGGAGGAACTAATGAAAAACTGTTTTTT. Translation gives CASSFDTKGGGTNEKLFF.

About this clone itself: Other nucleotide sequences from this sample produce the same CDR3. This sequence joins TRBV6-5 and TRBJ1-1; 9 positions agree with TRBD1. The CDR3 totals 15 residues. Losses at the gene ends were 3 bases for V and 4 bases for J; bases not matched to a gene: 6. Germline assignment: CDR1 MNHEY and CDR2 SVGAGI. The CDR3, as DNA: TGTGCCAGCAGTTATTCCACAGGGGGCGGCACTGAAGCTTTCTTT. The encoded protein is CASSYSTGGGTEAFF.

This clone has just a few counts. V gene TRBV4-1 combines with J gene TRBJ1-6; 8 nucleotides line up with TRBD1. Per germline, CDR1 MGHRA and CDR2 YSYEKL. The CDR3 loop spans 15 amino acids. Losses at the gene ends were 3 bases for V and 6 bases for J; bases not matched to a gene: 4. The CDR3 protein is CASSQTGAGNSPLHF. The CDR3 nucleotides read TGCGCCAGCAGCCAGACAGGGGCAGGTAATTCACCCCTCCACTTT.

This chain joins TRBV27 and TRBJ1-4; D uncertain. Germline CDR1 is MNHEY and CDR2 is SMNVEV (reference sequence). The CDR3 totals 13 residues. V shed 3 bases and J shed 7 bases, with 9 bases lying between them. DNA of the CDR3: TGTGCCAGCAGTTTTAATCAAGGTGAAAAACTGTTTTTT. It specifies CASSFNQGEKLFF.

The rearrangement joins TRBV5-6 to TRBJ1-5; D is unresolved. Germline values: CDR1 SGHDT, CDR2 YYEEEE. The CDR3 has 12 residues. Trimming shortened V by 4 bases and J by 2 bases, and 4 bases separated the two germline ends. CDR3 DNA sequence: TGTGCCAGCAGCCAGGGCAATCAGCCCCAGCATTTT. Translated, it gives CASSQGNQPQHF.

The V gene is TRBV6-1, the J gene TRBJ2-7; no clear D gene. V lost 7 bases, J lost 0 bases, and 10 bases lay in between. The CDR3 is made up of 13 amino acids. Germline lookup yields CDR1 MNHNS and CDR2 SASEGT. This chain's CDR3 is CASMSPYSYEQYF. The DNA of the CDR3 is TGTGCCAGCATGAGCCCTTACTCCTACGAGCAGTACTTC.

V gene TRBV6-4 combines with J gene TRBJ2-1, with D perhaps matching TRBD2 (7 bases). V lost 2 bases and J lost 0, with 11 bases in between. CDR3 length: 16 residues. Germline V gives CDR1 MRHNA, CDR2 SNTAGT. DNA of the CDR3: TGTGCCAGCAGTGACAGGGGGGGATACTCCTACAATGAGCAGTTCTTC. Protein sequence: CASSDRGGYSYNEQFF.

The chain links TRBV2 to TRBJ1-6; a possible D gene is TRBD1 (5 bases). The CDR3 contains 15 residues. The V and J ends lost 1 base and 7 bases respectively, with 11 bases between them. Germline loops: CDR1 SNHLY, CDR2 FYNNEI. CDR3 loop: CASSEGVWGNSPLHF. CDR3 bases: TGTGCCAGCAGTGAAGGCGTTTGGGGGAATTCACCCCTCCACTTT.

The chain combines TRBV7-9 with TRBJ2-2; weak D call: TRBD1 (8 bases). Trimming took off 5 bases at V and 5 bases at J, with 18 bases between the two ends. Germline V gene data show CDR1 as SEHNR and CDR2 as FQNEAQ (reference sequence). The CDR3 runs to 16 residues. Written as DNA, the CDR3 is TGTGCCAGCAGCCCCACCGGACAGGGAGGGACCGGGGAGCTGTTTTTT. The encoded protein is CASSPTGQGGTGELFF.

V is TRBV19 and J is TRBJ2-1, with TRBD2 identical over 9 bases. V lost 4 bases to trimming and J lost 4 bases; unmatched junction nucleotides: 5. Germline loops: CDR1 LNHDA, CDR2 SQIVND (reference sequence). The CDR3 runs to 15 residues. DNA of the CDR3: TGTGCCAGTAGTACCGCTAGCGGGAATTACAATGAGCAGTTCTTC. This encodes CASSTASGNYNEQFF.

The CDR3 bases are TGTGCCAGCCTTGCGCAGGGCGGGGAGCTGTTTTTT. Its protein is CASLAQGGELFF. The V call is TRBV19, the J call TRBJ2-2, with D maybe TRBD1 (5 bases). This CDR3 has 12 residues. Germline V gene data show CDR1 as LNHDA and CDR2 as SQIVND (reference sequence). V was clipped by 9 bases and J by 7 bases, with 12 bases between them.

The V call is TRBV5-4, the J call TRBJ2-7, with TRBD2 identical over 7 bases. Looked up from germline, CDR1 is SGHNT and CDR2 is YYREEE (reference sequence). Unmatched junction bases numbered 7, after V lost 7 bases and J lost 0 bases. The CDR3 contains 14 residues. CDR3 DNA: TGTGCCAGCGAAGGTAGCGGGCCCTCCTACGAGCAGTACTTC. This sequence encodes CASEGSGPSYEQYF.

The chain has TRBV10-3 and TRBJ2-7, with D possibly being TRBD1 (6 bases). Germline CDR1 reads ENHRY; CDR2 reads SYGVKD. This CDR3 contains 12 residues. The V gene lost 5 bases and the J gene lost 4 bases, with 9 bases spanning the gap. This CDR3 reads CAISTGLYEQYF. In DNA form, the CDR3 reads TGTGCCATCAGTACAGGGTTATACGAGCAGTACTTC.

This chain's CDR3 is CATSRDHLGSYEQYF. In DNA, the CDR3 is TGTGCCACCAGCAGAGATCACTTGGGCTCCTACGAGCAGTACTTC. V and J are TRBV15 and TRBJ2-7; D unresolved. The CDR3 spans 15 residues. Germline-derived CDR1 and CDR2 are LNHNV and YYDKDF (reference sequence). V was clipped by 0 bases and J by 0 bases, with 9 bases between them.